The 18 T cell receptor beta chains below were found in one sample sequenced in a study of T cells in Graves' hyperthyroidism and ophthalmopathy (dated 2019 in TCRdb). Library creation used multiplex PCR. The run used an Illumina HiSeq 2000. Amplification of TCR beta CDR3 regions was carried out from RNA transcripts. A first-round RT-PCR of the TCR CDR3 used the HTBI primer set with the Qiagen OneStep RT-PCR kit. The public reads were run again by TCRdb, first through fastp at Q25 and then through MiXCR, and only productive beta chains were kept. All rows with the same CDR3 protein become a single entry with the most common DNA and genes. This sample lists a few hundred thousand distinct CDR3 sequences; around 21% were detected once. Clones ranked in the top ten supply roughly 29% of the sample. Sequencing was done on a sample of blood. Receptors originate from a man aged 18 to 30 with Graves' hyperthyroidism.

This rearrangement joins TRBV6-5 to TRBJ2-2; 10 bases match TRBD2. The CDR3 covers 16 residues. J gave up 2 bases and V 7 bases, and 7 bases lay outside the gene matches. The V gene's germline CDR1 is MNHEY and CDR2 SVGAGI. CDR3 nucleotides: TGTGCCAGCAATTCTCTAGCGGGAGTAAACACCGGGGAGCTGTTTTTT. It is translated as CASNSLAGVNTGELFF.

This clonotype was seen repeatedly, ten times or more. This chain connects TRBV28 to TRBJ1-5; 8 positions match TRBD1. J was trimmed by 3 bases and V by 6 bases; bases with no gene match: 10. The germline gives CDR1 MDHEN, CDR2 SYDVKM. The CDR3 spans 16 residues. CDR3 loop: CASSRDGQGYNQPQHF. The DNA of the CDR3 is TGTGCCAGCAGCCGGGACGGACAGGGTTACAATCAGCCCCAGCATTTT.

Concerning this clonotype itself: A much bigger clone sits one base away, suggesting this may be a read error. V and J are TRBV6-1 and TRBJ2-7; TRBD1 matches at 7 bases. This CDR3 is built from 12 residues. Germline-derived CDR1 and CDR2 are MNHNS and SASEGT. V shed 8 bases, J shed 3 bases, and the junction held 4 bases outside the gene matches. The CDR3 region has the DNA TGTGCCAGCGGGGGACAGCACTACGAGCAGTACTTC. Translated: CASGGQHYEQYF.

The rearrangement links TRBV12-5 to TRBJ1-2; TRBD1 is a possible D gene (5 bases). Trimming cost V 1 base and J 4 bases, with 16 bases left between them. Germline CDR1 is LGHNT and CDR2 is FRNRAP. The CDR3 extends over 16 amino acids. CDR3: CASGLGQHRCGYGYTF. In DNA, the CDR3 is TGTGCTAGTGGTTTGGGACAGCACCGGTGTGGCTATGGCTACACCTTC.

This clonotype was counted ten times or more. The genes are TRBV2 and TRBJ1-2, with D possibly matching TRBD1 (5 bases). Germline CDR1 is SNHLY and CDR2 is FYNNEI. Trimming took 7 bases from V and 5 from J, leaving 17 bases between them. The CDR3 runs 14 residues. CDR3 protein: CASNRPGIVYGYTF. The CDR3 DNA reads TGTGCCAGCAACCGGCCAGGGATCGTTTATGGCTACACCTTC.

This clonotype was found many times. The chain recombines TRBV6-1 with TRBJ2-3, with a tentative D call TRBD2 (5 bases). V dropped 11 bases and J dropped 0 bases, with 15 bases sitting between them. Germline V lookup: CDR1 MNHNS, CDR2 SASEGT. The CDR3 covers 14 residues. The CDR3 DNA is TGTGCCCGCCGCGTTTCGGGAAGCACAGATACGCAGTATTTT. This encodes CARRVSGSTDTQYF.

V usage is TRBV6-1 and J usage is TRBJ1-5; TRBD1 matches at 9 bases. CDR1 is MNHNS, CDR2 SASEGT, per germline. Trimming took 2 bases from V and 0 from J; bases not matched to a gene: 2. The CDR3 runs to 16 residues. The CDR3 spells CASSEPTGGSNQPQHF. CDR3 nucleotide sequence: TGTGCCAGCAGTGAACCGACAGGGGGTAGCAATCAGCCCCAGCATTTT.

CDR3 sequence (DNA): TGTGCCTCCAACGCAGGGGGCAATGGCTACACCTTC. The encoded protein is CASNAGGNGYTF. This chain links TRBV6-1 with TRBJ1-2; 8 positions agree with TRBD1. Per germline, CDR1 MNHNS and CDR2 SASEGT. V trimming: 11 bases; J trimming: 6 bases; junction bases outside the gene matches: 8. The CDR3 is 12 amino acids.

At least ten counts were recorded for this clonotype. The chain is built from TRBV2 and TRBJ1-5, with 12 bases identical to TRBD1. The V gene's germline CDR1 is SNHLY and CDR2 FYNNEI. V gave up 5 bases and J gave up 7 bases; unmatched junction bases: 3. The CDR3 length is 14 residues. The DNA of the CDR3 is TGTGCCAGCAGTCTGGGACAGGGGGCACAGCCCCAGCATTTT. Amino acids: CASSLGQGAQPQHF.

This clonotype was recorded a few times. The chain joins TRBV6-1 to TRBJ2-5; TRBD1 matches 8 bases. This CDR3 contains 14 residues. Germline V gene data show CDR1 as MNHNS and CDR2 as SASEGT. Germline trimming cut 6 bases from V and 5 bases from J; bases unmatched to any gene: 8. CDR3 amino acids: CASSQDRVYETQYF. Written as DNA, the CDR3 is TGTGCCAGCAGCCAGGACAGGGTTTACGAGACCCAGTACTTC.

This clonotype occurred many times. This chain uses TRBV12-3 or TRBV12-4 with TRBJ1-5; unclear D gene. The V end was cut by 7 bases, the J end by 2 bases, with 9 bases between. The CDR3 totals 13 residues. The DNA for the CDR3 is TGTGCCAGCACCACGCCTGGCAATCAGCCCCAGCATTTT. Translation: CASTTPGNQPQHF.

This clonotype was found many times. The genes are TRBV28 and TRBJ2-2; 7 nucleotides agree with TRBD2. Germline V CDR1 and CDR2: MDHEN, SYDVKM. Trimming cost V 6 bases and J 5 bases; bases outside gene matches: 6. CDR3 length equals 14 residues. The CDR3 DNA follows: TGTGCCAGCAGCTTTGGGAGGGGAACCGGGGAGCTGTTTTTT. Protein: CASSFGRGTGELFF.

This clonotype was counted many times. The chain joins TRBV6-1 to TRBJ2-2, with a weak D call TRBD1 (5 bases). The CDR3 loop spans 15 amino acids. Germline-derived CDR1 and CDR2 are MNHNS and SASEGT. Trimming took 3 bases from V and 5 from J, leaving 13 bases between them. CDR3 coding DNA: TGTGCCAGCAGTGATGGGGCCTGGTTAACCGGGGAGCTGTTTTTT. This sequence encodes CASSDGAWLTGELFF.

This clonotype was picked up many times. The chain's CDR3 is CASSLSGTGRYEQYF. The CDR3 DNA reads as TGTGCCAGCAGTTTATCTGGCACAGGGCGTTACGAGCAGTACTTC. The chain links TRBV27 to TRBJ2-7, with D maybe TRBD1 (6 bases). Germline CDR1 reads MNHEY; CDR2 reads SMNVEV (reference sequence). V was trimmed by 0 bases and J by 4 bases, leaving 13 bases between them. CDR3 length: 15 residues.

The rearrangement links TRBV12-3 or TRBV12-4 to TRBJ1-5; tentative D call: TRBD1 (6 bases). CDR3 length: 15 amino acids. The V and J ends lost 6 bases and 1 base respectively, with 13 bases between them. The CDR3 DNA reads TGTGCCAGCAGCCCCGACAGGCTGAGCAATCAGCCCCAGCATTTT. Amino acids: CASSPDRLSNQPQHF.

The genes are TRBV5-1 and TRBJ2-2; 10 nucleotides align to TRBD2. J was trimmed by 1 base and V by 2 bases; bases with no gene match: 2. The germline CDR1 and CDR2 sequences are SGHRS and YFSETQ. CDR3 size: 16 residues. CDR3 protein: CASSLTSGVNTGELFF. The CDR3 DNA reads as TGCGCCAGCAGCTTAACTAGCGGGGTGAACACCGGGGAGCTGTTTTTT. Using reference TRBV5-1 and TRBJ2-2 for the parts outside the CDR3, the full variable domain is KAGVTQTPRYLIKTRGQQVTLSCSPISGHRSVSWYQQTPGQGLQFLFEYFSETQRNKGNFPGRFSGRQFSNSRSEMNVSTLELGDSALYLCASSLTSGVNTGELFFGEGSRLTVL.

In this sample, this clonotype turned up many times. The chain couples TRBV12-5 to TRBJ1-2; TRBD1 might be the D (5 bases). This CDR3 has 13 residues. Germline V CDR1 and CDR2: LGHNT, FRNRAP. V was cut by 4 bases and J by 3 bases, with 9 bases left in between. As DNA, the CDR3 is TGTGCTAGTGGTTGGGGACGGGACTATGGCTACACCTTC. Translating it yields CASGWGRDYGYTF. The complete variable domain, with remaining parts taken from reference TRBV12-5 and TRBJ1-2, reads DARVTQTPRHKVTEMGQEVTMRCQPILGHNTVFWYRQTMMQGLELLAYFRNRAPLDDSGMPKDRFSAEMPDATLATLKIQPSEPRDSAVYFCASGWGRDYGYTFGSGTRLTVV.

This clonotype was picked up many times. V gene TRBV7-3 combines with J gene TRBJ2-2, with D perhaps matching TRBD1 (5 bases). V was clipped by 0 bases and J by 0 bases, with 8 bases between them. The germline V gene encodes CDR1 SGHTA and CDR2 FQGTGA. The CDR3 totals 16 residues. The CDR3 DNA reads TGTGCCAGCAGCTTAACGGCAGGGCCGAACACCGGGGAGCTGTTTTTT. Translating it yields CASSLTAGPNTGELFF.